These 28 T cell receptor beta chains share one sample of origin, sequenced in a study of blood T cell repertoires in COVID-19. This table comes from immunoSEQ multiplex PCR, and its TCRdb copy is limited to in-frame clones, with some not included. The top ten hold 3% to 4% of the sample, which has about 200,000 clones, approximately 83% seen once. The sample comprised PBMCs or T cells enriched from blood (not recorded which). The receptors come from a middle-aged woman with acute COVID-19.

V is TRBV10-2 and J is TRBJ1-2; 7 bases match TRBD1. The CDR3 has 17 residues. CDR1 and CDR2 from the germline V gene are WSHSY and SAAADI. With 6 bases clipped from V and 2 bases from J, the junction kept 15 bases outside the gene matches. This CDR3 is CASRAGTQQGMNYGYTF. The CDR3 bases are TGCGCCAGCAGGGCAGGGACCCAACAGGGGATGAACTATGGCTACACCTTC.

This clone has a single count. The DNA for the CDR3 is TGTGCCAGCAGTTTGATTTGGGTTACGACAGGGGGTGGGGCCAACGTCCTGACTTTC. It encodes CASSLIWVTTGGGANVLTF. This sequence joins TRBV27 and TRBJ2-6; 9 bases align to TRBD1. The germline V gene has CDR1 MNHEY and CDR2 SMNVEV (reference sequence). This CDR3 comprises 19 residues. Unmatched junction bases numbered 12, after V lost 3 bases and J lost 3 bases.

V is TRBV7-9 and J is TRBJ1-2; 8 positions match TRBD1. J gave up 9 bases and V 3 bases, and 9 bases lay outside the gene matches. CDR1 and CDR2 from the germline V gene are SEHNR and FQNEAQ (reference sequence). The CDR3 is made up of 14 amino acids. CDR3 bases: TGTGCCAGCAGCTTGGCCGGGACAGGACATAGCTACACCTTC. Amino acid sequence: CASSLAGTGHSYTF.

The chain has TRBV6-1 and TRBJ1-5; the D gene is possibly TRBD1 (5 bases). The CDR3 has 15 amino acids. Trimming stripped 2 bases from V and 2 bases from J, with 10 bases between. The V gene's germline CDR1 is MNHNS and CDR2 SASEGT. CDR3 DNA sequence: TGTGCCAGCAGTGAAAGGGGAGGTGGCAATCAGCCCCAGCATTTT. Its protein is CASSERGGGNQPQHF.

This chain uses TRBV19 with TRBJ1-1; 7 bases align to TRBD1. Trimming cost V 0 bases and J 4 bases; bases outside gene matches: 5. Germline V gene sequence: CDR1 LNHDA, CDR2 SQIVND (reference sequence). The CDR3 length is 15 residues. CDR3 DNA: TGTGCCAGTAGTATAGATCGACAGGGTGGCACTGAAGCTTTCTTT. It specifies CASSIDRQGGTEAFF.

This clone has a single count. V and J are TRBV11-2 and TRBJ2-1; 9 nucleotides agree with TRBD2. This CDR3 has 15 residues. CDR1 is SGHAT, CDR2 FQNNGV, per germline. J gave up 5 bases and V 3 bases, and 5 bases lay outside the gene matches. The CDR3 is CASSFGGRGNNEQFF. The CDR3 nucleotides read TGTGCCAGCAGCTTTGGCGGGAGGGGGAACAATGAGCAGTTCTTC.

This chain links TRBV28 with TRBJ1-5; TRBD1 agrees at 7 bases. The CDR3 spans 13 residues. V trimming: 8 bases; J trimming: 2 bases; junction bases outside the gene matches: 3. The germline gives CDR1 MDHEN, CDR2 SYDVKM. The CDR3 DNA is TGTGCCAGCGGGGGGACAGGCAATCAGCCCCAGCATTTT. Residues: CASGGTGNQPQHF.

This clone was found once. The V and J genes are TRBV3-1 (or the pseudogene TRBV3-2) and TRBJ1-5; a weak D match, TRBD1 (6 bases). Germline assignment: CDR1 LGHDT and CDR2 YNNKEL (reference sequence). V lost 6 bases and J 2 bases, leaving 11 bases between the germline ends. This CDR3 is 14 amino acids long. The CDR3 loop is CASSFRQGNQPQHF. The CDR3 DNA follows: TGTGCCAGCAGTTTCAGACAGGGCAATCAGCCCCAGCATTTT.

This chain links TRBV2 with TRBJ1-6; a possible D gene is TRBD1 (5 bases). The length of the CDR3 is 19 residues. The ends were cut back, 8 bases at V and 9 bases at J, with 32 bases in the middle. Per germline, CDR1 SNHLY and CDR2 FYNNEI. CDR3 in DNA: TGTGCCAGCCGAGGGCACAGGAGTTGGACAAGGGAGGATATTTCACCCCTCCACTTT. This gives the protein CASRGHRSWTREDISPLHF.

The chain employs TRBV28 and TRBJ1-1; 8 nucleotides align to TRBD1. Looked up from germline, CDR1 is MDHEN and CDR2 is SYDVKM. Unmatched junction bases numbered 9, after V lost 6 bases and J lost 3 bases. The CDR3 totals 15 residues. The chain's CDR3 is CASSWPGQVYTEAFF. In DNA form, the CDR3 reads TGTGCCAGCAGCTGGCCGGGACAGGTTTACACTGAAGCTTTCTTT.

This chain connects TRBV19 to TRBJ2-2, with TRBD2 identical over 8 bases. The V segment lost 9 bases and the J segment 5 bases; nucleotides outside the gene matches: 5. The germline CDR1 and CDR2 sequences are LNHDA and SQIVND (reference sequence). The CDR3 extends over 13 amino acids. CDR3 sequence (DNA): TGTGCCAGCAGGTCGGGGGGGACCGGGGAGCTGTTTTTT. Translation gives CASRSGGTGELFF.

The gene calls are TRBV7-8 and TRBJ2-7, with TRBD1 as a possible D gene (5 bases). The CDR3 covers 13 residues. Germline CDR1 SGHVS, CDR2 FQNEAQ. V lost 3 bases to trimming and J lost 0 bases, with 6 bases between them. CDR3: CASSFGHSYEQYF. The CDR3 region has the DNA TGTGCCAGCAGCTTCGGACACTCCTACGAGCAGTACTTC.

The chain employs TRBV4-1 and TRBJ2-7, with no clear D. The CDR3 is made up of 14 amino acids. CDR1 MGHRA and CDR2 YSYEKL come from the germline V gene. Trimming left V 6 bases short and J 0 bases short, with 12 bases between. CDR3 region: CASSHPLSSYEQYF. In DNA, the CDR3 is TGCGCCAGCAGTCATCCACTGAGCTCCTACGAGCAGTACTTC.

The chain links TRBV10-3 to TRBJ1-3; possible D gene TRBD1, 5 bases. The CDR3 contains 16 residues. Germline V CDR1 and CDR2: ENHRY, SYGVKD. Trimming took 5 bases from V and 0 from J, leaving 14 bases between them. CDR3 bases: TGTGCCATCAGTCGACAGTTTGAGAGCTCTGGAAACACCATATATTTT. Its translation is CAISRQFESSGNTIYF.

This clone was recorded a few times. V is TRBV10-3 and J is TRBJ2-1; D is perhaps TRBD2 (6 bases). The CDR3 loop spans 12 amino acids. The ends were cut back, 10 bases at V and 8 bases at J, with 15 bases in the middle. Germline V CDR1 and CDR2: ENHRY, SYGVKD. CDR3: CATAPGGDEQFF. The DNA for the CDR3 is TGTGCCACCGCCCCTGGCGGGGATGAGCAGTTCTTC.

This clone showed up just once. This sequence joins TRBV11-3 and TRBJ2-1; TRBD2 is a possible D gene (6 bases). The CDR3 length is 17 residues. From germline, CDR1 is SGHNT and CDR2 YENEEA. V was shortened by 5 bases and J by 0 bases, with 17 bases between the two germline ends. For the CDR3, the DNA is TGTGCCAGCAGCCCCGGAGGGGCGGGCGACTCCTACAATGAGCAGTTCTTC. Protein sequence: CASSPGGAGDSYNEQFF. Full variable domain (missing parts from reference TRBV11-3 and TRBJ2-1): EAGVVQSPRYKIIEKKQPVAFWCNPISGHNTLYWYLQNLGQGPELLIRYENEEAVDDSQLPKDRFSAERLKGVDSTLKIQPAELGDSAVYLCASSPGGAGDSYNEQFFGPGTRLTVL.

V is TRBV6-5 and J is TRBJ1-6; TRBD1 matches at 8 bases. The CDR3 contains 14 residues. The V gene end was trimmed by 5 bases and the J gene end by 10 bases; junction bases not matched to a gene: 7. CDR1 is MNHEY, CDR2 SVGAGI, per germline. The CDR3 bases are TGTGCCAGCAGTCCGGACAGGGAAAACTCACCCCTCCACTTT. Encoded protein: CASSPDRENSPLHF.

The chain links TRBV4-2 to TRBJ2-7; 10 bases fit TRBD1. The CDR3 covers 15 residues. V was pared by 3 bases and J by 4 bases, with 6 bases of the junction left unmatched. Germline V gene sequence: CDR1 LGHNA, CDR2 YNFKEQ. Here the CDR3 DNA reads TGTGCCAGCAGCCATGCCGGGACAGGGGAGTACGAGCAGTACTTC. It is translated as CASSHAGTGEYEQYF.

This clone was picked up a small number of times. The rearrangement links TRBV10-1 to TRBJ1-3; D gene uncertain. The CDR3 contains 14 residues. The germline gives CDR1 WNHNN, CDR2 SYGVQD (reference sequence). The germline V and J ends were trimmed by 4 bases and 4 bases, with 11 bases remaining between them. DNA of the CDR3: TGCGCCAGCAGTGGAGGAGAATCGGGAAACACCATATATTTT. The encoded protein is CASSGGESGNTIYF.

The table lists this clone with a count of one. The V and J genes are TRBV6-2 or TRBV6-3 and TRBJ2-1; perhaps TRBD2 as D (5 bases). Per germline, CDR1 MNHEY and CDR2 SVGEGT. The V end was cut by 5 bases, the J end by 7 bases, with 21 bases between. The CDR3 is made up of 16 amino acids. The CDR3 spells CASSRFRDSRGNEQFF. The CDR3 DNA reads TGTGCCAGCAGTCGATTCCGGGATTCTCGAGGGAATGAGCAGTTCTTC.

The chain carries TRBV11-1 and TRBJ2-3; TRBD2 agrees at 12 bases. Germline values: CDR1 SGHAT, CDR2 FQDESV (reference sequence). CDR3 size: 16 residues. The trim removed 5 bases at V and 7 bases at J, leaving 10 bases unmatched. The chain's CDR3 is CASSPRLAGVGNTQYF. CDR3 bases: TGTGCCAGCAGCCCCCGACTAGCGGGAGTGGGGAATACGCAGTATTTT.

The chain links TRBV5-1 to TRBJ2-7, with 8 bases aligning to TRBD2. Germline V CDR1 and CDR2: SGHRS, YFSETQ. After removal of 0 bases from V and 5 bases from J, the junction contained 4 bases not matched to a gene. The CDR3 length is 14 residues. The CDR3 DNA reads TGCGCCAGCAGCTTGGGTAGCGGGATGAACGAGCAGTACTTC. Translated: CASSLGSGMNEQYF.

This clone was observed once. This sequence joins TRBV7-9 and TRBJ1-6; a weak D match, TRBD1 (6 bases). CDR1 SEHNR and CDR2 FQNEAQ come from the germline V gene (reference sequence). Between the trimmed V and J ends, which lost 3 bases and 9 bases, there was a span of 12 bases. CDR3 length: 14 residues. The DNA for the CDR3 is TGTGCCAGCAGCTTTCGGGAAGGGGGTTCACCCCTCCACTTT. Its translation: CASSFREGGSPLHF.

The CDR3 is CASSLNPGLSTGELFF. DNA of the CDR3: TGTGCCAGCAGCTTAAACCCAGGGCTGAGCACCGGGGAGCTGTTTTTT. The V call is TRBV11-2, the J call TRBJ2-2, with D perhaps matching TRBD1 (5 bases). Germline CDR1 and CDR2: SGHAT and FQNNGV. V gave up 2 bases and J gave up 4 bases, with 14 bases separating them. This CDR3 region has 16 residues.

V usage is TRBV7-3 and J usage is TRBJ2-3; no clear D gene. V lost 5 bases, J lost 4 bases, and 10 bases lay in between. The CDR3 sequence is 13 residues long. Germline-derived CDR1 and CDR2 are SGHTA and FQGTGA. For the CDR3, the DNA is TGTGCCAGCAGCCTTACAATGGCAGATACGCAGTATTTT. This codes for CASSLTMADTQYF.

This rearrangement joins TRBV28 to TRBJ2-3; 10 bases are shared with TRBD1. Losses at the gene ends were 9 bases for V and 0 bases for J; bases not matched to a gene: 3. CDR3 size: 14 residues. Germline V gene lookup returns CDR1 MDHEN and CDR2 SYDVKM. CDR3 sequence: CASRDRGSTDTQYF. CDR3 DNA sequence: TGTGCCAGTAGGGACAGGGGAAGCACAGATACGCAGTATTTT.

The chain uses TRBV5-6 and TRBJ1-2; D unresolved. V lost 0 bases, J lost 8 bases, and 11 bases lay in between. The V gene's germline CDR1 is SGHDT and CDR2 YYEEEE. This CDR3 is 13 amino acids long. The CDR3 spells CASSLVGVSGYTF. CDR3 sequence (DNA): TGTGCCAGCAGCTTGGTTGGAGTCTCCGGCTACACCTTC.

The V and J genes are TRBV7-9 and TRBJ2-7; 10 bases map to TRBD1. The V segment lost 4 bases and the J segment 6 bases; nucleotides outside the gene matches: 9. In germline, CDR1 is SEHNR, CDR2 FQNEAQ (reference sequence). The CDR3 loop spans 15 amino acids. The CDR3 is CASSSSGTGEGEQYF. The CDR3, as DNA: TGTGCCAGCAGCTCCTCCGGGACAGGGGAGGGCGAGCAGTACTTC. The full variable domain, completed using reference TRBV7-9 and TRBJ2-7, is DTGVSQNPRHKITKRGQNVTFRCDPISEHNRLYWYRQTLGQGPEFLTYFQNEAQLEKSRLLSDRFSAERPKGSFSTLEIQRTEQGDSAMYLCASSSSGTGEGEQYFGPGTRLTVT.